This TCR beta chain emerged from a study of vaccination and CD4 T cells after COVID-19. Study as a whole: Some control cultures received a CEFX pool, which served as the positive control. Others received an HIV-1 Nef pool or no peptide.

Oncomine TCR Beta short-read sequencing was applied to DNA from cultured CD4+ T cells. TCRdb used MiXCR to reprocess the PCR reads, holding one entry per CDR3 protein. The sample contains 11,000 to 15,000 distinct CDR3 sequences, roughly 31% of which appear only once. About this clonotype itself: No antigen is known for it.

The V end was cut by 5 bases, the J end by 3 bases, with 12 bases between. The CDR3 sequence is 14 residues long. Treatment given: approximately nine-day PBMC culture with coronavirus spike peptide pools or control peptides (ViraFEST assay). This TCR was sampled from a human donor with COVID-19. Sequencing used cultured CD4+ T cells from blood. This chain uses TRBV12-3 or TRBV12-4 with TRBJ2-3; D call uncertain. The DNA for the CDR3 is TGTGCCAGCAGTGCTAACCTTGGGACAGATACGCAGTATTTT. This gives the protein CASSANLGTDTQYF.